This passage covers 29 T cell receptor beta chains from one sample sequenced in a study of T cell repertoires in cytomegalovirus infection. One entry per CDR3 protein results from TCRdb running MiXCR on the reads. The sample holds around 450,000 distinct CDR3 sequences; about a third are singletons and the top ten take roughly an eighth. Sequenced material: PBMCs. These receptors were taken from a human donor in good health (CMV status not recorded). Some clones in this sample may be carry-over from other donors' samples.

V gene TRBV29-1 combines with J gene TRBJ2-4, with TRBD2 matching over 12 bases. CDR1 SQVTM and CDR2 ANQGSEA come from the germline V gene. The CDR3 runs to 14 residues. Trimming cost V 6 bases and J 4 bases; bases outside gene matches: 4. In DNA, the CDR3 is TGCAGCGTCGCCGGGACTAGCGGGAAAAACATTCAGTACTTC. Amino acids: CSVAGTSGKNIQYF. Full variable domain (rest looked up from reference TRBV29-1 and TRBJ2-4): SAVISQKPSRDICQRGTSLTIQCQVDSQVTMMFWYRQQPGQSLTLIATANQGSEATYESGFVIDKFPISRPNLTFSTLTVSNMSPEDSSIYLCSVAGTSGKNIQYFGAGTRLSVL.

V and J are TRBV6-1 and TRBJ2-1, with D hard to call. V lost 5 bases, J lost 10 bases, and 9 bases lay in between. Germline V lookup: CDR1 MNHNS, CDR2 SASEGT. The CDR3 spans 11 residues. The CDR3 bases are TGTGCCAGCAGTTCCGCAAGAGAGCAGTTCTTC. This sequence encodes CASSSAREQFF.

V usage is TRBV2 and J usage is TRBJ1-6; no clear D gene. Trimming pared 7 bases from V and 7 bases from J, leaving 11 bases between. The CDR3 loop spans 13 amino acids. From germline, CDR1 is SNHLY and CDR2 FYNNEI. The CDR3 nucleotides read TGTGCCAGCACCCCTAGGGTGAATTCACCCCTCCACTTT. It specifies CASTPRVNSPLHF.

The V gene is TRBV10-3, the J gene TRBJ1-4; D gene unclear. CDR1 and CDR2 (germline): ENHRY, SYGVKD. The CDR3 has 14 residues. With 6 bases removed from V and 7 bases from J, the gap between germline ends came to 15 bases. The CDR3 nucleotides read TGTGCCATCAGGTCCTCGTCGGGTAGTGAAAAACTGTTTTTT. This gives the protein CAIRSSSGSEKLFF.

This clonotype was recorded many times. The CDR3: CASSYGLAGATDTQYF. The CDR3 bases are TGTGCCAGCAGTTACGGACTAGCGGGGGCCACAGATACGCAGTATTTT. This sequence joins TRBV6-5 and TRBJ2-3; 13 bases agree with TRBD2. The V gene's germline CDR1 is MNHEY and CDR2 SVGAGI. This CDR3 spans 16 amino acids. V lost 2 bases to trimming and J lost 2 bases; unmatched junction nucleotides: 1.

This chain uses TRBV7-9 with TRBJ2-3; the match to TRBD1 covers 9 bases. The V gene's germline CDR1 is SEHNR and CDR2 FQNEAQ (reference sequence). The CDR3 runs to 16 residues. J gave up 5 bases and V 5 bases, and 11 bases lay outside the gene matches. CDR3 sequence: CASSPDYRGREDTQYF. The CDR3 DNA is TGTGCCAGCAGCCCTGATTACAGGGGGCGAGAAGATACGCAGTATTTT.

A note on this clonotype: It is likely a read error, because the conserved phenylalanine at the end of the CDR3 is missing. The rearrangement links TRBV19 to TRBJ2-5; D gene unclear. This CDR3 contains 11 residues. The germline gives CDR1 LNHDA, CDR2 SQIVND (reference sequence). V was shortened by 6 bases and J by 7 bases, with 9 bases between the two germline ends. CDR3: CASRLGSTQYL. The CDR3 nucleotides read TGTGCCAGTAGATTGGGATCGACCCAGTACTTA.

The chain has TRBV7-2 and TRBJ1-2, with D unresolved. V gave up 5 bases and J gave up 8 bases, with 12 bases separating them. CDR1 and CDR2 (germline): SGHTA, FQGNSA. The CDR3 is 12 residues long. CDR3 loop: CASSPSANGYTF. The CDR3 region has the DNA TGTGCCAGCAGCCCCTCAGCGAACGGCTACACCTTC.

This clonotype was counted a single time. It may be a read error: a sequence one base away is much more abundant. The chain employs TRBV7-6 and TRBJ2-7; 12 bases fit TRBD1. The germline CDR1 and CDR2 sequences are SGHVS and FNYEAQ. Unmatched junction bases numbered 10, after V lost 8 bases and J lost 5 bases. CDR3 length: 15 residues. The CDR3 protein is CASRPRDRGLHEQYF. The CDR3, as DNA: TGTGCCAGCCGCCCCCGGGACAGGGGGCTCCACGAGCAGTACTTC.

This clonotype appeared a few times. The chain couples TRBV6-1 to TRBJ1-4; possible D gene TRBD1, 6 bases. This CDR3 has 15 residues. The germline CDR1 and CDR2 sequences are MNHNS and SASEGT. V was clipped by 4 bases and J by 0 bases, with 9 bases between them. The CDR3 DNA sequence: TGTGCCAGCAGTGGAAACAGGGCAACTAATGAAAAACTGTTTTTT. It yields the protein CASSGNRATNEKLFF.

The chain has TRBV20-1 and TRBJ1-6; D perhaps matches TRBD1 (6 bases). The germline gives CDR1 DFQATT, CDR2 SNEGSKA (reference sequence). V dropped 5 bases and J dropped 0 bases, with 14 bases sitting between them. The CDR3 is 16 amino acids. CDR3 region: CSARTDRSSYNSPLHF. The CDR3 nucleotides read TGCAGTGCTCGGACAGACCGGAGCTCCTATAATTCACCCCTCCACTTT.

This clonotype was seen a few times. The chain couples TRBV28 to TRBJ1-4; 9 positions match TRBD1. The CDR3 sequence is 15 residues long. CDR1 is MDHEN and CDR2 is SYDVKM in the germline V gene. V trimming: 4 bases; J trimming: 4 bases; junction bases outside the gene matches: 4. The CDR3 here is CASSSPDRGNEKLFF. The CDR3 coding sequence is TGTGCCAGCAGTTCCCCGGACAGGGGTAATGAAAAACTGTTTTTT.

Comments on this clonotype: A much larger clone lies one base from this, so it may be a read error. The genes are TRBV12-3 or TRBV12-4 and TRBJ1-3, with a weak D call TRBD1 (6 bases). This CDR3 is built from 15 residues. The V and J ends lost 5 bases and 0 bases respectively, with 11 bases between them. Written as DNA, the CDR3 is TGTGCCAGCAGTCCCACAGGGTCCTCTGGAAACACCATATATTTT. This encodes CASSPTGSSGNTIYF.

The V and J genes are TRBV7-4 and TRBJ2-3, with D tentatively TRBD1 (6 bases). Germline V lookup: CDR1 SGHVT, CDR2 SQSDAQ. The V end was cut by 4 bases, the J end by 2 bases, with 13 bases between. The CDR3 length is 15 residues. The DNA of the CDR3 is TGTGCCAGCAGCTGGACAGCACAATCCACAGATACGCAGTATTTT. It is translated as CASSWTAQSTDTQYF.

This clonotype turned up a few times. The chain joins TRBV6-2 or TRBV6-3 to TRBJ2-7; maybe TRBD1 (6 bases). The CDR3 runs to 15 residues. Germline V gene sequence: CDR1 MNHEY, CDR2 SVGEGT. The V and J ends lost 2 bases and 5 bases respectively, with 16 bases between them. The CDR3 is CASSYGGQGVHEQYF. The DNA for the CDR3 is TGTGCCAGCAGTTACGGGGGCCAGGGAGTCCACGAGCAGTACTTC.

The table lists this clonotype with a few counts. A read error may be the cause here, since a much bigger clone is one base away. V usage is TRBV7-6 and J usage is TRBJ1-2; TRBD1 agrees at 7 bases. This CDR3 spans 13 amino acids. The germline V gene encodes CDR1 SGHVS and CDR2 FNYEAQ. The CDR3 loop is CSSSLRQGDGYTF. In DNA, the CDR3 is TGTTCCAGCAGCTTAAGACAGGGAGATGGCTACACCTTC.

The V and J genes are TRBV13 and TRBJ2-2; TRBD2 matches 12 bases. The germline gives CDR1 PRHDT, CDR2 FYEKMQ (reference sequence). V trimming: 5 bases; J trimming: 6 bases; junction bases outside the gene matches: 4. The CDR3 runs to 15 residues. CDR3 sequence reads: CASSTSGGIAGELFF. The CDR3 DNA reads TGTGCCAGCAGCACTAGCGGGGGGATTGCCGGGGAGCTGTTTTTT.

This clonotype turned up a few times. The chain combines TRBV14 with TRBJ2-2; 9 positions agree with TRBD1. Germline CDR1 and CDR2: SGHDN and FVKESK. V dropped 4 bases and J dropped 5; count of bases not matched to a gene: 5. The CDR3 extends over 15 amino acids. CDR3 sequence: CASSLDRGRTGELFF. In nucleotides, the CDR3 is TGTGCCAGCAGCCTTGACAGGGGGAGAACCGGGGAGCTGTTTTTT.

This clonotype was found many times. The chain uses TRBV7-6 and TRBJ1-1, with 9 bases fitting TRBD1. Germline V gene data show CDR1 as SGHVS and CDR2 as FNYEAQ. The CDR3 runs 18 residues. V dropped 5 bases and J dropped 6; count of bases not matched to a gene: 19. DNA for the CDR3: TGTGCCAGCAGCATGCTCGCACCCGACAGGGGGGTTTCCGCTGAAGCTTTCTTT. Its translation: CASSMLAPDRGVSAEAFF.

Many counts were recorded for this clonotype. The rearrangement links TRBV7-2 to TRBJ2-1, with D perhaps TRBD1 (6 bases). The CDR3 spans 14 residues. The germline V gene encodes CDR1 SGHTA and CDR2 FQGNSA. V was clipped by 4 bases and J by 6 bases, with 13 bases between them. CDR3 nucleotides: TGTGCCAGCAGCTCGAGGGGGTTTGGCAATGAGCAGTTCTTC. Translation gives CASSSRGFGNEQFF.

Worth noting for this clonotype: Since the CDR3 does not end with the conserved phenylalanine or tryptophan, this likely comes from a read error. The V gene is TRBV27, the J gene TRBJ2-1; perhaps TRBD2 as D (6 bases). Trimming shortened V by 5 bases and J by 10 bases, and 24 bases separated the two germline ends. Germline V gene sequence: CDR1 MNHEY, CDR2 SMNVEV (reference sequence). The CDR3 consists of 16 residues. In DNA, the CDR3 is TGTGCCAGCAGTACTACCCCCGGGACCGTCGCGGGAGAGCAGTTCTTA. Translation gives CASSTTPGTVAGEQFL.

CDR3 DNA: TGTGCCATCAGTAACCTTTGGGGAGAGCAGTTCTTC. This encodes CAISNLWGEQFF. V gene TRBV10-3 combines with J gene TRBJ2-1, with unresolved D. This CDR3 region has 12 residues. Germline CDR1 is ENHRY and CDR2 is SYGVKD. Trimming left V 5 bases short and J 10 bases short, with 12 bases between.

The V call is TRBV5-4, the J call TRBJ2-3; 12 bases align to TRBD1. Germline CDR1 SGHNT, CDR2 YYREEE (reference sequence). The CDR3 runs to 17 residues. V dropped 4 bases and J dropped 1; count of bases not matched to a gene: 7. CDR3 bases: TGTGCCAGCAGCCACCGGGACAGGGGGCCGGGCACAGATACGCAGTATTTT. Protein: CASSHRDRGPGTDTQYF.

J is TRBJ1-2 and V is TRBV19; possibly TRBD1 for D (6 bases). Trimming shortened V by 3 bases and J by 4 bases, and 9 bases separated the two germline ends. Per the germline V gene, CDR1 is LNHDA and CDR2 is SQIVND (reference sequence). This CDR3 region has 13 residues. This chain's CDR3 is CASSMQGSYGYTF. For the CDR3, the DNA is TGTGCCAGTAGTATGCAGGGGAGCTATGGCTACACCTTC.

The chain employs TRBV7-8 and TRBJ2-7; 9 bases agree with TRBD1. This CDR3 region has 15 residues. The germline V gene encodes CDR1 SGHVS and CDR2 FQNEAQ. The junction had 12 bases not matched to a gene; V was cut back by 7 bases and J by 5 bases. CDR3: CASNPRDRALHEQYF. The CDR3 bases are TGTGCCAGCAACCCCCGGGACAGGGCTCTCCACGAGCAGTACTTC.

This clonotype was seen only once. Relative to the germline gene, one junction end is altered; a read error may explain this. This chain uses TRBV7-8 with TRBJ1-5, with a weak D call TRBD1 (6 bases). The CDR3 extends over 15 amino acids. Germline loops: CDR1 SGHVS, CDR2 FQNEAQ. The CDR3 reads CASSSRDRSNQPPPF. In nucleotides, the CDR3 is TGTGCCAGCAGCTCCAGAGACAGGAGCAATCAGCCCCCGCCTTTT.

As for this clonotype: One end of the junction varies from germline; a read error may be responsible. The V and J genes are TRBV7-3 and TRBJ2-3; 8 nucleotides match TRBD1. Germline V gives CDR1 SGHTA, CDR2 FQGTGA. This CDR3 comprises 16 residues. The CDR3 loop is CSSSLTGQVRTDTQYF. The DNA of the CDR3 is TGTTCCAGCAGCTTAACGGGACAGGTCCGCACAGATACGCAGTATTTT.

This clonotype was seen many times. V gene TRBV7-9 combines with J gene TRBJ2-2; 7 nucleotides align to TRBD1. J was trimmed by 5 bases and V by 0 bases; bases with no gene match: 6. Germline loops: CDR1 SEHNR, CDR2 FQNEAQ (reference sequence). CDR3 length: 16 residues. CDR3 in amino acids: CASSLAEPGGTGELFF. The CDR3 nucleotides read TGTGCCAGCAGCTTAGCGGAGCCAGGGGGAACCGGGGAGCTGTTTTTT.

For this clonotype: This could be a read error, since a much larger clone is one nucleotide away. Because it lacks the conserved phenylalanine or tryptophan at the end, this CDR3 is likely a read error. CDR3 sequence (DNA): TGCGCCAGCAGCCAAGATCGCCCGTGGTCCGGGATTAATTCACCCCTCCACTTG. It is translated as CASSQDRPWSGINSPLHL. J is TRBJ1-6 and V is TRBV4-1; D gene uncertain. The CDR3 runs 18 residues. Trimming left V 0 bases short and J 6 bases short, with 18 bases between. In germline, CDR1 is MGHRA, CDR2 YSYEKL.